These 3 T cell receptor beta chains came from one sample sequenced in a study of OX40 agonist ivuxolimab in advanced cancers. Sequenced by immunoSEQ multiplex PCR; TCRdb stores in-frame clones only, minus some. This table holds around 33,000 clones, roughly four fifths found once. Source: CD4+ or CD8+ T cells sorted from blood, taken in a trial of the OX40 agonist ivuxolimab. The receptors stem from an adult with an advanced solid tumor such as melanoma, head and neck, liver or kidney cancer.

The chain joins TRBV4-1 to TRBJ2-3; D gene uncertain. Germline V gives CDR1 MGHRA, CDR2 YSYEKL. The V gene lost 0 bases and the J gene lost 0 bases, with 7 bases spanning the gap. The CDR3 is made up of 15 amino acids. In DNA form, the CDR3 reads TGCGCCAGCAGCCAAGATCGCGCGAGCACAGATACGCAGTATTTT. Translated, it gives CASSQDRASTDTQYF.

The J gene is TRBJ2-5, the V gene TRBV2; D may correspond to TRBD1 or TRBD2 (5 bases each). The end of the DNA aligns better with TRBJ2-7, so the J call may be wrong. From germline, CDR1 is SNHLY and CDR2 FYNNEI. CDR3 length: 14 amino acids. CDR3: CASSGQGGGYEQYF. CDR3 nucleotide sequence: TGTGCCAGCAGTGGCCAGGGTGGGGGCTACGAGCAGTACTTC.

The chain recombines TRBV7-9 with TRBJ1-1, with D maybe TRBD1 (5 bases). The V end was cut by 2 bases, the J end by 4 bases, with 14 bases between. The V gene's germline CDR1 is SEHNR and CDR2 FQNEAQ (reference sequence). The CDR3 totals 15 residues. Here the CDR3 reads CASSLYPGDRTEAFF. The CDR3 DNA follows: TGTGCCAGCAGCTTATACCCGGGGGACCGCACTGAAGCTTTCTTT. The full variable domain, rest sourced from reference TRBV7-9 and TRBJ1-1, is DTGVSQNPRHKITKRGQNVTFRCDPISEHNRLYWYRQTLGQGPEFLTYFQNEAQLEKSRLLSDRFSAERPKGSFSTLEIQRTEQGDSAMYLCASSLYPGDRTEAFFGQGTRLTVV.